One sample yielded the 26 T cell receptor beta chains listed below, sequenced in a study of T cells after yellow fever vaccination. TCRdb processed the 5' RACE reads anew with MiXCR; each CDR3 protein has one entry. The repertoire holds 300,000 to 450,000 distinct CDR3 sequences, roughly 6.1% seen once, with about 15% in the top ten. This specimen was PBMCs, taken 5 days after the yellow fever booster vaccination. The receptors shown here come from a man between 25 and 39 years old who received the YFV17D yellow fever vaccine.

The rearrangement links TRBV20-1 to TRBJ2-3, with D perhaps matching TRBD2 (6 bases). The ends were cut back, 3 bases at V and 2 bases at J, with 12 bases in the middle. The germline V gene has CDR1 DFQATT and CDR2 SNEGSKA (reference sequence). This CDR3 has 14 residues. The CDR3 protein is CSASGRLFTDTQYF. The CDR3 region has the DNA TGCAGTGCTAGCGGGAGACTCTTCACAGATACGCAGTATTTT.

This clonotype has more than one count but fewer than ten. Here the CDR3 reads CASSLSAGTDTGELFF. The CDR3 DNA reads as TGTGCCAGCAGCTTATCCGCGGGAACGGACACCGGGGAGCTGTTTTTT. The V gene is TRBV7-8, the J gene TRBJ2-2; maybe TRBD2 (6 bases). The CDR3 spans 16 residues. Trimming left V 2 bases short and J 3 bases short, with 13 bases between. Looked up from germline, CDR1 is SGHVS and CDR2 is FQNEAQ.

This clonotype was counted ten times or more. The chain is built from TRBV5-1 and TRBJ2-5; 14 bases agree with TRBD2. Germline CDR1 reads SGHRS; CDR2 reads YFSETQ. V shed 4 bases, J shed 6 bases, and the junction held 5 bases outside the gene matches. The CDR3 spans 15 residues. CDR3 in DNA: TGCGCCAGCAGCCCCGGGACTAGCGGGAGTCAGACCCAGTACTTC. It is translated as CASSPGTSGSQTQYF.

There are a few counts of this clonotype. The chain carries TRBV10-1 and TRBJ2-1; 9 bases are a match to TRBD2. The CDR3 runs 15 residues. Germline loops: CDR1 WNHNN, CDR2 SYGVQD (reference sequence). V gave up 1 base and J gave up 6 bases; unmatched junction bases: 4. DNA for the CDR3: TGCGCCAGCAGTGAGTTTAGCGGGAGAGCCAATGAGCAGTTCTTC. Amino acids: CASSEFSGRANEQFF.

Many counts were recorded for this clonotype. The CDR3 spells CASSQDRTGGGNTIYF. In nucleotides, the CDR3 is TGTGCCAGCAGCCAAGATCGGACAGGCGGTGGAAACACCATATATTTT. This sequence joins TRBV3-1 and TRBJ1-3; 7 bases are shared with TRBD1. Per the germline V gene, CDR1 is LGHDT and CDR2 is YNNKEL (reference sequence). The V segment lost 0 bases and the J segment 3 bases; nucleotides outside the gene matches: 5. The CDR3 runs 16 residues.

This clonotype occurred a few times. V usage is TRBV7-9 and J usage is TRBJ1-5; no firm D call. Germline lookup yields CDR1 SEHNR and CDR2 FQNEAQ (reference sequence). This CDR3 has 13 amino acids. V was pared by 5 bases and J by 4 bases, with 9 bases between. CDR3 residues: CASSPVQNQPQHF. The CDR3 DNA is TGTGCCAGCAGCCCCGTCCAGAATCAGCCCCAGCATTTT.

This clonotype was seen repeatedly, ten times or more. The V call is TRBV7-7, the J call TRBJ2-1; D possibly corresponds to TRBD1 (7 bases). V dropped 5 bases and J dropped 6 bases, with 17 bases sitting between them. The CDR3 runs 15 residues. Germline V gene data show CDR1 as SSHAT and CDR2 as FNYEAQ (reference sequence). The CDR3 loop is CASSPGEQGGNEQFF. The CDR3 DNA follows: TGTGCCAGCAGCCCTGGCGAGCAGGGGGGCAATGAGCAGTTCTTC.

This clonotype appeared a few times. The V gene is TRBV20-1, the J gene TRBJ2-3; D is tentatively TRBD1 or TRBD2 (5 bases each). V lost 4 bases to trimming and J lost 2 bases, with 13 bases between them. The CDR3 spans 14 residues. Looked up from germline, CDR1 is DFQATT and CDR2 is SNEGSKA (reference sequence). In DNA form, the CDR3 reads TGCAGTGCTATCGAGGGGTCTACCACAGATACGCAGTATTTT. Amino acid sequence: CSAIEGSTTDTQYF.

CDR3: CASSMGTGQLYEQYF. CDR3 DNA sequence: TGTGCCAGCAGTATGGGGACCGGACAGCTCTACGAGCAGTACTTC. This rearrangement joins TRBV12-3 or TRBV12-4 to TRBJ2-7; tentatively, D is TRBD1 (6 bases). V was shortened by 5 bases and J by 3 bases, with 17 bases between the two germline ends. This CDR3 comprises 15 residues.

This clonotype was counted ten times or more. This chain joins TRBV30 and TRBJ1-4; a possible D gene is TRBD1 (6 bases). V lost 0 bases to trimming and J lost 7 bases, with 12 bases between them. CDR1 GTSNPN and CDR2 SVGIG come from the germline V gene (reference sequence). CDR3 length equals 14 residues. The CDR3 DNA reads TGTGCCTGGAGTGTACTGGACAGCGGTGAAAAACTGTTTTTT. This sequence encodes CAWSVLDSGEKLFF.

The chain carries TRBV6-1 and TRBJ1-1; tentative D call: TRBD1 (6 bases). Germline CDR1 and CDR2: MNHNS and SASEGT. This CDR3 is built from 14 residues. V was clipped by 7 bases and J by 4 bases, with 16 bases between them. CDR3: CASKLRGGGTEAFF. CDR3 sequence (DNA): TGTGCCAGCAAGCTCAGGGGTGGGGGCACTGAAGCTTTCTTT.

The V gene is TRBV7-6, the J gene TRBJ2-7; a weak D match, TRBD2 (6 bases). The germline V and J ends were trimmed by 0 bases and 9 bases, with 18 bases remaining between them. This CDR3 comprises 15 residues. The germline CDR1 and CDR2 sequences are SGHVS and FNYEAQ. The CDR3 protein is CASSLAPSAGLVQYF. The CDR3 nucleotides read TGTGCCAGCAGCTTAGCGCCATCGGCGGGGTTGGTGCAGTACTTC.

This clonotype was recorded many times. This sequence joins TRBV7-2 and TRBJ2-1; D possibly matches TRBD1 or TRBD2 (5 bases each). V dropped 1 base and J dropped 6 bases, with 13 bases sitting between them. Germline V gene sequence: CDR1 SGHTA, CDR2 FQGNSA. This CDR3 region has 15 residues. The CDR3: CASSLGVGRVNEQFF. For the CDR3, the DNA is TGTGCCAGCAGCTTAGGGGTGGGGCGGGTCAATGAGCAGTTCTTC.

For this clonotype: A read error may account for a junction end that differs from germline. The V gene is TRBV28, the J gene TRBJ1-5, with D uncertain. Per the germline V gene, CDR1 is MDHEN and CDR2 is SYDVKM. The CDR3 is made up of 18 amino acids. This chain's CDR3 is CACSLRSSRSHSNQPQHF. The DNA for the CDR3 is TGTGCCTGCAGTTTAAGGTCGAGCAGGTCCCATAGCAATCAGCCCCAGCATTTT.

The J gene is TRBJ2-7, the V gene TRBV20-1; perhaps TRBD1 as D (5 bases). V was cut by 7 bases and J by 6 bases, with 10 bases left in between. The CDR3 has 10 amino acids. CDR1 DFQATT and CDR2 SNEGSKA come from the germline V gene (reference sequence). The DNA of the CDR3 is TGCAGTGTCCCCCAGGGCGAGCAGTACTTC. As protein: CSVPQGEQYF.

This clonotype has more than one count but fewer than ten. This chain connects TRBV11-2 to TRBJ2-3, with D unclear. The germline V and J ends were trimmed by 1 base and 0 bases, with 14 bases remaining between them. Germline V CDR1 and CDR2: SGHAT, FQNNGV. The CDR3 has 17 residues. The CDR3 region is CASSLGLNSNSTDTQYF. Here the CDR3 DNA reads TGTGCCAGCAGCTTAGGACTCAACTCCAATAGCACAGATACGCAGTATTTT.

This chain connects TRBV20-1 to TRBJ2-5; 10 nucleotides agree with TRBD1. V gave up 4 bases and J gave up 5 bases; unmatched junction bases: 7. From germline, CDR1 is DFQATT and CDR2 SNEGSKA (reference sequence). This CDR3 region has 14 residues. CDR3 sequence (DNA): TGCAGTGCTACCCCGACAGGGGGCAAGGAGACCCAGTACTTC. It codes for CSATPTGGKETQYF.

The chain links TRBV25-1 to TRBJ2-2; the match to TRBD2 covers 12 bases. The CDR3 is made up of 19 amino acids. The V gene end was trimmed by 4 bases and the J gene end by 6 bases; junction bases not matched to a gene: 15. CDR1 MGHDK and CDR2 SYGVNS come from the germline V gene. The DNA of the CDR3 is TGTGCCAGCAGTGGACGGCGCTTTACCCTAGCGGGAGGGCCCGGGGAGCTGTTTTTT. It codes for CASSGRRFTLAGGPGELFF.

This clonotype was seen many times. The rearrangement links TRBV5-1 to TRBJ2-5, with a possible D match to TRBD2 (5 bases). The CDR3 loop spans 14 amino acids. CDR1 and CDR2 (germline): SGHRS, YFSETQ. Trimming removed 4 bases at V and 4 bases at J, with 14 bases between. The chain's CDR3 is CASSRSGGSETQYF. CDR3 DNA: TGCGCCAGCAGCCGCTCGGGCGGGTCAGAGACCCAGTACTTC.

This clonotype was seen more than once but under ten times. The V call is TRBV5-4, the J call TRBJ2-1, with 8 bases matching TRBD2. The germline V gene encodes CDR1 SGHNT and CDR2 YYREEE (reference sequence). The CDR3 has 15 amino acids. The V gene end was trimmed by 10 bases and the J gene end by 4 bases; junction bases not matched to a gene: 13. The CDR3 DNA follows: TGTGCCGTGTTCAGCGGGAGACGAAAATACAATGAGCAGTTCTTC. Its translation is CAVFSGRRKYNEQFF.

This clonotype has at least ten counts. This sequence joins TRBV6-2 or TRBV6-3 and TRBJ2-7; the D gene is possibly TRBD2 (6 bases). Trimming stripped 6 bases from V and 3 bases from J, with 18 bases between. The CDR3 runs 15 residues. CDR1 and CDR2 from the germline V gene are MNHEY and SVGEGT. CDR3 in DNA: TGTGCCAGCAGACTACCCGGGACTCTGATCTACGAGCAGTACTTC. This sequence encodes CASRLPGTLIYEQYF.

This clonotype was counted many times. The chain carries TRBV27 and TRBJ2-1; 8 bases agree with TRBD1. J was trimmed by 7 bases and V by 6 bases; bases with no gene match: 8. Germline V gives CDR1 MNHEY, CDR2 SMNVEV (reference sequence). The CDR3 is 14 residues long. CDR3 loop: CASSPGQAPNEQFF. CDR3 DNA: TGTGCCAGCAGCCCGGGACAGGCTCCAAATGAGCAGTTCTTC.

CDR3 amino acids: CASSKAGGETQYF. The CDR3 nucleotides are TGTGCCAGCAGCAAAGCGGGAGGGGAAACGCAGTATTTT. The chain combines TRBV7-8 with TRBJ2-3, with 10 bases identical to TRBD2. Germline CDR1 is SGHVS and CDR2 is FQNEAQ. The CDR3 has 13 amino acids. Germline trimming cut 5 bases from V and 9 bases from J; bases unmatched to any gene: 5.

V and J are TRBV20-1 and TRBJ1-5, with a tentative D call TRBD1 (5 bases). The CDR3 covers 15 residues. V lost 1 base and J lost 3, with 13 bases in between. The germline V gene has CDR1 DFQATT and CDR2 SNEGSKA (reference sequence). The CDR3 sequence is CSARARGISNQPQHF. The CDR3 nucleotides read TGCAGTGCTAGAGCTCGGGGGATCTCCAATCAGCCCCAGCATTTT.

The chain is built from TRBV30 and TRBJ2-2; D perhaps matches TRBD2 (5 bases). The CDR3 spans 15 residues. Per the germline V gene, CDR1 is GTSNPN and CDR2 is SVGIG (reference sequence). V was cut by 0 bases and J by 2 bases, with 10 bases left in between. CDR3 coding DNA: TGTGCCTGGAGTGTACCAGCGGCTAACACCGGGGAGCTGTTTTTT. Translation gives CAWSVPAANTGELFF.

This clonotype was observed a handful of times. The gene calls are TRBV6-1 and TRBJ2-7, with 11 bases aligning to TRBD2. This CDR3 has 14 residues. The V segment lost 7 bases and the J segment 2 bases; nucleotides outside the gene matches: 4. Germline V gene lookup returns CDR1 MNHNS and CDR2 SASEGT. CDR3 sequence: CASIGLAGTYEQYF. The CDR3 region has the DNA TGTGCCAGCATTGGACTAGCGGGTACCTACGAGCAGTACTTC.